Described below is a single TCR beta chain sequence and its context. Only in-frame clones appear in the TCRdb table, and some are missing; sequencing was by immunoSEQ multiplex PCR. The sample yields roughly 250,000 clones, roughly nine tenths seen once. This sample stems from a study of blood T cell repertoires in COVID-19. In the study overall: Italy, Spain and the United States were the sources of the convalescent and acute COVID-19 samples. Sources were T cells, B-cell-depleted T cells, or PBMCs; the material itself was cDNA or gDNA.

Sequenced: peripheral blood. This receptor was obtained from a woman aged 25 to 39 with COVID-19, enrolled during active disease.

The CDR3 protein is CASSYSGVQLSQPQHF. The CDR3 DNA reads as TGTGCCAGCAGTTACTCCGGGGTCCAATTAAGTCAGCCCCAGCATTTT. The chain couples TRBV6-5 to TRBJ1-5; no reliable D call. V was shortened by 0 bases and J by 6 bases, with 15 bases between the two germline ends. The germline V gene encodes CDR1 MNHEY and CDR2 SVGAGI. This CDR3 contains 16 residues.